A selection of T cell receptor beta chains follows, all from one sample in a study of blood T cell repertoires in COVID-19. The protocol was immunoSEQ multiplex PCR, while the TCRdb copy is restricted to in-frame clones and leaves out a portion. Of about 350,000 clones in the sample, about 92% are singletons; the top ten hold less than 5%. Sequencing was carried out using peripheral blood. Every receptor here comes from a woman aged 60-75 years with COVID-19, enrolled during active disease. Each CDR3 is given with its conserved first and last residue. A D gene is named only where the DNA matches it firmly. Rows give clone size only sometimes, using once, few, many, or a class for an expanded clone.

clone_size d_call j_call v_call cdr3_nt cdr3_aa
. . TRBJ1-1 TRBV18 TGTGCCAGCTCCTCGGGGGGGGGCTACAACACTGAAGCTTTCTTT CASSSGGGYNTEAFF
. . TRBJ1-4 TRBV12-3/TRBV12-4 TGTGCCAGCTCAAAGCAGGAAAATGAAAAACTGTTTTTT CASSKQENEKLFF
. . TRBJ2-3 TRBV7-9 TGTGCCAGCAGCTTATTATCGGGGGATATAGATACGCAGTATTTT CASSLLSGDIDTQYF
once . TRBJ1-1 TRBV11-1 TGTGCCAGCAGCTTACCCAGGGTTGGCACTGAAGCTTTCTTT CASSLPRVGTEAFF
. TRBD2 TRBJ2-1 TRBV11-2 TGTGCCAGCAGCTTTTTGGGACTAGCGGTATATGAGCAGTTCTTC CASSFLGLAVYEQFF
. TRBD1 TRBJ1-3 TRBV4-1 TGCGCCAGCAGCCTCGGGGACAGGCCTCTCTCTGGAAACACCATATATTTT CASSLGDRPLSGNTIYF
once . TRBJ1-2 TRBV2 TGTGCCAGCTCAGGTATTGAGAATGGCTACACCTTC CASSGIENGYTF
. . TRBJ2-1 TRBV5-4 TGTGCCAGCAGCTTGGCTGGAGGGGAGGCTCGGCGTGAGCAGTTCTTC CASSLAGGEARREQFF
. TRBD1 TRBJ2-7 TRBV5-1 TGCGCCAGCAGCACCGGACAGGTCTCCTACGAGCAGTACTTC CASSTGQVSYEQYF
. . TRBJ1-2 TRBV6-6 TGTGCCAGCAGTTACTCGGTAACAGTGGTGTCTGGCTACACCTTC CASSYSVTVVSGYTF
. TRBD1 TRBJ1-5 TRBV28 TGTGCCACCGGTGACAGGGGGGAATTTCAGCCCCAGCATTTT CATGDRGEFQPQHF
. . TRBJ1-2 TRBV9 TGTGCCAGCAGCGCCCAGGTTAACTATGGCTACACCTTC CASSAQVNYGYTF
. . TRBJ1-2 TRBV7-9 TGTGCCAGCAGCTTAGATGGGGGCGTCTATGGCTACACCTTC CASSLDGGVYGYTF
. . TRBJ1-4 TRBV29-1 TGCAGCGTTGGGTGGGGGGACGGAAAACTGTTTTTT CSVGWGDGKLFF
once . TRBJ2-4 TRBV19 TGTGCCAGCCTCGGGGGATCAGCCAAAAACATTCAGTACTTC CASLGGSAKNIQYF
. . TRBJ2-1 TRBV5-6 TGTGCCAGCTCGACCGTTATAAGAGGAGTACGGTATGAGCAGTTCTTC CASSTVIRGVRYEQFF
. TRBD1 TRBJ1-1 TRBV5-1 TGCGCCAGCAGCTTTCTCGGGACAGGGAGTGAAGCTTTCTTT CASSFLGTGSEAFF
. . TRBJ2-5 TRBV11-2 TGTGCCAGCAGCCCCCCGCCCCGGGGCCAAGAGACCCAGTACTTC CASSPPPRGQETQYF
once . TRBJ2-2 TRBV19 TGTGCCTGCAATGGGGGGGGCACCACCGGGGAGCTGTTTTTT CACNGGGTTGELFF
. . TRBJ1-6 TRBV25-1 TGTGCCAGCAGTGATGGCCAGGGGTTCTCACCCCTCCACTTT CASSDGQGFSPLHF
. . TRBJ1-5 TRBV4-1 TGCGCCAGCAGCCCTTATATTCGGACTGAATTTAGCAATCAGCCCCAGCATTTT CASSPYIRTEFSNQPQHF
. TRBD2 TRBJ2-7 TRBV7-8 TGTGCCAGCAGCGTTTTTCCGGGACTAGGCTACGAGCAGTACTTC CASSVFPGLGYEQYF
. . TRBJ1-6 TRBV5-8 TGTGCCAGCAGCTTGTCCACCATCTCTGGGGGGTCACCCCTCCACTTT CASSLSTISGGSPLHF
. TRBD2 TRBJ2-7 TRBV18 TGTGCCAGCTCACCACCGAGCGGGAGGTCCCTCGAGCAGTACTTC CASSPPSGRSLEQYF
. TRBD2 TRBJ2-5 TRBV28 TGTGCCAGCAGCCCCCAAATACAGGGACTAGTAAAAGAGACCCAGTACTTC CASSPQIQGLVKETQYF
. . TRBJ1-2 TRBV13 TGTGCCAGCAGTCCAGGGGAATACGGCTACACCTTC CASSPGEYGYTF
once TRBD1 TRBJ1-6 TRBV19 TGTGCCAGTAAAGAAAGAGACAGGGTACTTTCACCCCTCCACTTT CASKERDRVLSPLHF
. . TRBJ2-2 TRBV12-5 TGTGCTAGTGGTTTGGTCATGGGCAACACCGGGGAGCTGTTTTTT CASGLVMGNTGELFF
once . TRBJ1-1 TRBV27 TGTGCCAGCAGTTTAGGACGAAGCGGCACTGAAGCTTTCTTT CASSLGRSGTEAFF
once . TRBJ1-4 TRBV27 TGTGCCAGCACCGACTCAAGAACGATCAGACGAGGGCTTGGTGAAAAACTGTTTTTT CASTDSRTIRRGLGEKLFF
. TRBD1 TRBJ1-5 TRBV5-5 TGTGCCAGCAGCTTGGCCACAGGGGCGTTGGCTCAGCCCCAGCATTTT CASSLATGALAQPQHF
once TRBD1 TRBJ2-5 TRBV5-4 TGTGCCAGCAGCTCTAACCTGAGGGGGCTCGAGACCCAGTACTTC CASSSNLRGLETQYF
. TRBD2 TRBJ2-3 TRBV9 TGTGCCAGCAGCGTAACTAGCGGGGGGGGAGGCGATACGCAGTATTTT CASSVTSGGGGDTQYF
. . TRBJ2-5 TRBV19 TGTGCCAGTAGTTCGGGATCCCAAGAGACCCAGTACTTC CASSSGSQETQYF
. TRBD1 TRBJ1-5 TRBV7-9 TGTGCCAGCAGCCAGGGACAGGGAAGGGGCAATCAGCCCCAGCATTTT CASSQGQGRGNQPQHF
. TRBD1 TRBJ2-1 TRBV5-6 TGTGCCAGCAGCGACGGGGACAGGGGGGATGAGCAGTTCTTC CASSDGDRGDEQFF
. . TRBJ1-5 TRBV30 TGTGCCTGGAGTCCGGACTATAGCAATCAGCCCCAGCATTTT CAWSPDYSNQPQHF
. . TRBJ2-7 TRBV27 TGTGCCAGCAGTAGGACTGGGTGGAGCTCCTACGAGCAGTACTTC CASSRTGWSSYEQYF
. . TRBJ2-5 TRBV3-1/TRBV3-2 TGTGCCAGCAGCCAAGGCCAAGGGGGCGCGGGGGAGACCCAGTACTTC CASSQGQGGAGETQYF
. TRBD2 TRBJ2-2 TRBV11-3 TGTGCCAGCAGAGCGGGGACCGCAGGCACCGGGGAGCTGTTTTTT CASRAGTAGTGELFF
. TRBD1 TRBJ1-3 TRBV13 TGTGCCAGCACCAGGGGGCAGGGGGCGATCTCTGGAAACACCATATATTTT CASTRGQGAISGNTIYF
. . TRBJ1-5 TRBV11-2 TGTGCCAGCAGCGCCAGGGCCGATCAGCCCCAGCATTTT CASSARADQPQHF
. TRBD1 TRBJ1-2 TRBV4-1 TGCGCCAGCAGCCGACTCCGGGACAGGGACGGCTACACCTTC CASSRLRDRDGYTF
. . TRBJ1-1 TRBV6-5 TGTGCCAGCAGTTTGAACCGTAGGAGGAACACTGAAGCTTTCTTT CASSLNRRRNTEAFF
. . TRBJ1-2 TRBV5-1 TGCGCCAGCATGGGACATCCCAACTATGGCTACACCTTC CASMGHPNYGYTF
once . TRBJ2-2 TRBV11-3 TGTGCCAGCAGCTTTCGGGGCGGGGAGCTGTTTTTT CASSFRGGELFF
. . TRBJ2-1 TRBV9 TGTGCCAGCAGCGCGGGACCCAGTAGGGGAGGTGGGCAGTTCTTC CASSAGPSRGGGQFF
. TRBD1 TRBJ1-1 TRBV6-2/TRBV6-3 TGTGCCAGCAGTTTATCGGGGGTCGGGACAGGGCATTTGACTGAAGCTTTCTTT CASSLSGVGTGHLTEAFF
. TRBD1 TRBJ2-7 TRBV6-5 TGTGCCAGCAGTTACTTGCCGACAGGGTCGACCTACGAGCAGTACTTC CASSYLPTGSTYEQYF
. . TRBJ2-5 TRBV4-1 TGCGCCAGCAGCCCCCTGTCCTCTGAGACCCAGTACTTC CASSPLSSETQYF